The rows below give T cell receptor beta chains drawn from one sample of a study of blood T cell repertoires in COVID-19. The protocol was immunoSEQ multiplex PCR, while the TCRdb copy is restricted to in-frame clones and leaves out a portion. The profile covers some 240,000 clones, with about 86% appearing a single time and roughly 4% taken by the ten largest. The specimen sequenced was PBMCs or T cells enriched from blood (not recorded which). These receptors were obtained from a man aged 30-40 years with acute COVID-19. The CDR3 runs from the conserved cysteine through the conserved F or W. Fields, in order: D gene, V gene, clone size, J gene, CDR3 length, CDR3 protein, CDR3 DNA. The D gene is left open where the match is weak. Only part of the rows carry a size: once, few, many, or a class if the clone is expanded.

TRBD1	TRBV3-1/TRBV3-2	.	TRBJ1-2	14	CASSQRTGVYGYTF	TGTGCCAGCAGCCAAAGGACAGGGGTATATGGCTACACCTTC
.	TRBV19	.	TRBJ1-1	15	CASSPQTGMNTEAFF	TGTGCCAGTAGTCCCCAGACGGGAATGAACACTGAAGCTTTCTTT
.	TRBV18	.	TRBJ2-1	15	CASSPLEGPYNEQFF	TGTGCCAGCTCACCACTGGAGGGCCCCTACAATGAGCAGTTCTTC
.	TRBV24-1	few	TRBJ1-2	15	CATSDYGRVADGYTF	TGTGCCACCAGTGATTACGGCCGGGTGGCCGATGGCTACACCTTC
.	TRBV2	.	TRBJ2-6	15	CASSGWESGANVLTF	TGTGCCAGCAGTGGTTGGGAGTCTGGGGCCAACGTCCTGACTTTC
.	TRBV10-1	many	TRBJ2-3	14	CASSESQGTDTQYF	TGCGCCAGCAGTGAGTCCCAGGGCACAGATACGCAGTATTTT
TRBD2	TRBV6-5	.	TRBJ2-1	14	CASTPSGGYNEQFF	TGTGCCAGCACGCCGAGCGGGGGATACAATGAGCAGTTCTTC
TRBD1	TRBV19	.	TRBJ1-6	14	CASTTGGYNSPLHF	TGTGCCAGTACGACAGGGGGTTATAATTCACCCCTCCACTTT
.	TRBV27	.	TRBJ1-6	12	CASSGGRSPLHF	TGTGCCAGCAGCGGAGGGCGATCACCCCTCCACTTT
TRBD1	TRBV14	.	TRBJ2-1	14	CASSPRQGSNEQFF	TGTGCCAGCAGCCCTAGACAGGGTTCCAATGAGCAGTTCTTC
TRBD1	TRBV3-1/TRBV3-2	.	TRBJ2-5	16	CASSQETGGLLKTQYF	TGTGCCAGCAGCCAAGAAACAGGGGGGCTTCTGAAGACCCAGTACTTC
TRBD1	TRBV24-1	.	TRBJ2-1	13	CATSEPRGNEQFF	TGTGCCACCAGTGAACCCAGGGGGAATGAGCAGTTCTTC
.	TRBV9	once	TRBJ2-3	15	CASSVNSGRTDTQYF	TGTGCCAGCAGCGTGAATAGCGGTCGCACAGATACGCAGTATTTT
.	TRBV6-5	.	TRBJ1-6	14	CASSYSTENSPLHF	TGTGCCAGCAGTTACTCGACAGAAAATTCACCCCTCCACTTT
.	TRBV5-5	.	TRBJ1-4	16	CASSLSGGGINEKLFF	TGTGCCAGCAGCTTGTCGGGGGGAGGGATTAATGAAAAACTGTTTTTT
.	TRBV7-8	.	TRBJ2-1	14	CASSLLGLSNEQFF	TGTGCCAGCAGCTTACTCGGACTATCCAATGAGCAGTTCTTC
TRBD2	TRBV3-1/TRBV3-2	once	TRBJ2-5	16	CASSQESGGALETQYF	TGTGCCAGCAGCCAAGAGAGCGGGGGGGCCTTAGAGACCCAGTACTTC
.	TRBV18	once	TRBJ1-5	12	CASSPSGEIFSF	TGTGCCAGCTCACCGAGCGGGGAAATCTTTTCTTTT
TRBD2	TRBV9	few	TRBJ2-1	16	CASSLATSGGGDEQFF	TGTGCCAGCAGCCTTGCGACTAGCGGGGGAGGCGATGAGCAGTTCTTC
TRBD2	TRBV5-1	.	TRBJ2-1	15	CASFTTSGNYNEQFF	TGTGCCAGCTTCACTACTAGCGGTAATTACAATGAGCAGTTCTTC
TRBD1	TRBV28	.	TRBJ1-5	13	CASHGTAYQPQHF	TGTGCCAGCCACGGGACAGCATATCAGCCCCAGCATTTT
.	TRBV5-3	.	TRBJ1-1	13	CARSLDRALEAFF	TGTGCCAGAAGCTTGGACAGGGCCCTTGAAGCTTTCTTT
.	TRBV12-3/TRBV12-4	.	TRBJ1-6	13	CASSFRSNSPLHF	TGTGCCAGCAGTTTTAGGAGCAATTCACCCCTCCACTTT
TRBD1	TRBV29-1	many	TRBJ2-2	12	CSATGAAGELFF	TGCAGCGCGACAGGGGCGGCCGGGGAGCTGTTTTTT
TRBD1	TRBV27	.	TRBJ1-6	14	CASRRQGSNSPLHF	TGTGCCAGCAGGAGACAGGGGAGTAATTCACCCCTCCACTTT
.	TRBV11-2	.	TRBJ1-3	17	CASSLVGAGNSGNTIYF	TGTGCCAGCAGCTTAGTTGGGGCGGGAAACTCTGGAAACACCATATATTTT
.	TRBV20-1	.	TRBJ1-2	12	CSASSGRYGYTF	TGCAGTGCTAGTTCTGGGCGCTATGGCTACACCTTC
.	TRBV19	.	TRBJ1-4	15	CASSTLRLGDEKLFF	TGTGCCAGTAGTACCCTCCGGCTGGGAGATGAAAAACTGTTTTTT
TRBD1	TRBV5-6	.	TRBJ2-4	15	CASSLGQGGQNIQYF	TGTGCCAGCAGCCTCGGACAGGGGGGACAAAACATTCAGTACTTC
.	TRBV13	.	TRBJ1-5	14	CASSRQNSNQPQHF	TGTGCCAGCAGCAGACAGAATAGCAATCAGCCCCAGCATTTT
.	TRBV5-6	.	TRBJ1-3	15	CASSRRTLSGNTIYF	TGTGCCAGCAGCCGGAGGACCCTCTCTGGAAACACCATATATTTT
TRBD1	TRBV30	once	TRBJ1-6	13	CAWSGQGDSPLHF	TGTGCCTGGAGTGGACAGGGGGACTCACCCCTCCACTTT
.	TRBV6-5	.	TRBJ1-2	14	CASSRQELGYGYTF	TGTGCCAGCAGCCGACAGGAATTGGGCTATGGCTACACCTTC
.	TRBV3-1/TRBV3-2	.	TRBJ1-2	15	CASSQGSRGGYGYTF	TGTGCCAGCAGCCAAGGGAGCCGGGGGGGCTATGGCTACACCTTC
.	TRBV4-1	.	TRBJ1-1	15	CASSRTAGENTEAFF	TGCGCCAGCAGCCGAACCGCGGGGGAGAACACTGAAGCTTTCTTT
.	TRBV7-9	.	TRBJ1-4	15	CASRSAVTGSEKLFF	TGTGCCAGCAGATCAGCGGTAACGGGGAGTGAAAAACTGTTTTTT
TRBD1	TRBV6-5	few	TRBJ1-1	15	CASEDRGRRNTEAFF	TGTGCCAGTGAAGACAGGGGGCGCAGGAACACTGAAGCTTTCTTT
.	TRBV19	few	TRBJ2-6	15	CASRLQVSGANVLTF	TGTGCCAGTAGATTACAGGTCTCTGGGGCCAACGTCCTGACTTTC
.	TRBV7-9	.	TRBJ2-3	14	CASSPWTSTDTQYF	TGTGCCAGCAGCCCCTGGACTAGCACAGATACGCAGTATTTT
.	TRBV20-1	.	TRBJ1-5	14	CSASAGSGNQPQHF	TGCAGTGCTAGTGCAGGGTCGGGCAATCAGCCCCAGCATTTT
.	TRBV30	.	TRBJ1-3	15	CAWNSGGFSGNTIYF	TGTGCCTGGAATAGCGGGGGCTTTTCTGGAAACACCATATATTTT
.	TRBV14	once	TRBJ2-1	15	CASSLGGTSYNEQFF	TGTGCCAGCAGCCTCGGAGGGACTTCCTACAATGAGCAGTTCTTC
.	TRBV20-1	once	TRBJ2-3	12	CSARGPKDTQYF	TGCAGTGCTCGTGGGCCAAAAGATACGCAGTATTTT
TRBD1	TRBV5-4	.	TRBJ1-6	14	CASSSGQGRIALHF	TGTGCCAGCAGTTCTGGACAGGGGAGAATCGCCCTCCACTTT
.	TRBV10-3	.	TRBJ2-5	12	CAISGGMETQYF	TGTGCCATCAGTGGCGGGATGGAGACCCAGTACTTC
.	TRBV6-5	.	TRBJ2-1	13	CASKVRGGNEQFF	TGTGCCAGCAAGGTCCGGGGAGGCAATGAGCAGTTCTTC
.	TRBV12-5	.	TRBJ1-2	13	CASGLWAPAGYTF	TGTGCTAGTGGTTTGTGGGCTCCTGCTGGCTACACCTTC
.	TRBV30	.	TRBJ1-3	15	CAWSQRATSGNTIYF	TGTGCCTGGAGTCAGAGGGCAACCTCTGGAAACACCATATATTTT
TRBD1	TRBV2	.	TRBJ2-2	14	CASRRQGNTGELFF	TGTGCCAGCAGGAGACAGGGGAACACCGGGGAGCTGTTTTTT
TRBD1	TRBV19	.	TRBJ1-2	13	CASSQGTGNGYTF	TGTGCCAGTAGTCAAGGGACAGGGAACGGCTACACCTTC
TRBD2	TRBV9	.	TRBJ2-2	14	CASSAGLAPGELFF	TGTGCCAGCAGCGCGGGACTAGCTCCCGGGGAGCTGTTTTTT
.	TRBV5-1	.	TRBJ2-2	14	CASRLRVNTGELFF	TGTGCCAGCAGGCTTCGGGTGAACACCGGGGAGCTGTTTTTT
.	TRBV2	.	TRBJ1-1	13	CASRVTENTEAFF	TGTGCCAGCAGGGTGACAGAGAACACTGAAGCTTTCTTT
TRBD1	TRBV11-3	.	TRBJ2-2	16	CASSLFGTEDTGELFF	TGTGCCAGCAGCTTATTCGGGACAGAGGACACCGGGGAGCTGTTTTTT